The 31 T cell receptor beta chains listed next were all sequenced from one sample in a study of high-grade serous ovarian cancer treatment subgroups. Tumor samples were taken before definitive surgery or chemotherapy. The method was immunoSEQ multiplex PCR; TCRdb's version includes in-frame clones alone and lacks a portion of them. The sample has 7,600 or so clones; more than 60% are singletons. The sequenced material came from tumor tissue. These receptors were taken from a human donor with high-grade serous ovarian cancer.

The V gene is TRBV29-1, the J gene TRBJ1-1, with D unresolved. Germline V gene data show CDR1 as SQVTM and CDR2 as ANQGSEA. The CDR3 consists of 11 residues. Trimming took 6 bases from V and 1 from J, leaving 6 bases between them. CDR3 sequence (DNA): TGCAGCGTGCGGGAGAACACTGAAGCTTTCTTT. Translated, it gives CSVRENTEAFF.

The chain combines TRBV28 with TRBJ2-7; 12 bases are a match to TRBD2. After removal of 4 bases from V and 7 bases from J, the junction contained 8 bases not matched to a gene. This CDR3 region has 15 residues. Germline CDR1 MDHEN, CDR2 SYDVKM. The CDR3 reads CASSSGTSGFLEQYF. CDR3 coding DNA: TGTGCCAGCAGTTCCGGGACTAGCGGGTTTCTGGAGCAGTACTTC.

This clone appeared a single time. The rearrangement joins TRBV11-3 to TRBJ2-7; 11 bases agree with TRBD2. CDR3 size: 14 residues. Losses at the gene ends were 5 bases for V and 5 bases for J; bases not matched to a gene: 5. Germline V CDR1 and CDR2: SGHNT, YENEEA. The CDR3: CASSPGTSGHEQYF. CDR3 in DNA: TGTGCCAGCAGCCCCGGGACTAGCGGCCACGAGCAGTACTTC.

The count of this clone is one. The chain uses TRBV6-5 and TRBJ1-1; no definite D call. Trimming left V 7 bases short and J 3 bases short, with 15 bases between. Germline loops: CDR1 MNHEY, CDR2 SVGAGI. The CDR3 contains 14 residues. The DNA of the CDR3 is TGTGCCAGCACCCGCCCTGGCCGTCACACTGAAGCTTTCTTT. The encoded protein is CASTRPGRHTEAFF.

This clone is medium-sized in the sample. The rearrangement joins TRBV5-1 to TRBJ1-6; D gene ambiguous. The V gene's germline CDR1 is SGHRS and CDR2 YFSETQ. The CDR3 loop spans 17 amino acids. Trimming took off 4 bases at V and 0 bases at J, with 14 bases between the two ends. The DNA for the CDR3 is TGCGCCAGCAGCCCCGGGATCCCGAGCTCCTATAATTCACCCCTCCACTTT. Amino acids: CASSPGIPSSYNSPLHF.

The rearrangement links TRBV20-1 to TRBJ1-4; no definite D call. Germline V gene sequence: CDR1 DFQATT, CDR2 SNEGSKA (reference sequence). Trimming took 3 bases from V and 7 from J, leaving 6 bases between them. The CDR3 has 11 amino acids. The CDR3, as DNA: TGCAGTGCTAGGAATGGTGAAAAACTGTTTTTT. This codes for CSARNGEKLFF.

The table lists this clone with a few counts. The chain has TRBV4-2 and TRBJ2-1, with a possible D match to TRBD2 (6 bases). Germline V lookup: CDR1 LGHNA, CDR2 YNFKEQ. Trimming left V 0 bases short and J 5 bases short, with 17 bases between. CDR3 length: 17 amino acids. DNA for the CDR3: TGTGCCAGCAGCCAAGATTGGGTAGTGATAGCGGACAATGAGCAGTTCTTC. It encodes CASSQDWVVIADNEQFF.

The rearrangement links TRBV4-3 to TRBJ2-1; D uncertain. The CDR3 covers 15 residues. The germline V gene has CDR1 LGHNA and CDR2 YSLEER. Trimming shortened V by 0 bases and J by 8 bases, and 14 bases separated the two germline ends. Here the CDR3 DNA reads TGCGCCAGCAGCCAAGAACGGCAAAATAGGGATGAGCAGTTCTTC. Its translation is CASSQERQNRDEQFF.

This clone was recorded once. This chain joins TRBV7-6 and TRBJ2-3; perhaps TRBD1 as D (7 bases). Germline CDR1 is SGHVS and CDR2 is FNYEAQ. The V end lost 2 bases, the J end lost 3 bases, and 15 bases lay between the germline ends. This CDR3 region has 16 residues. The chain's CDR3 is CASSLPRQGGTDTQYF. The DNA for the CDR3 is TGTGCCAGCAGCTTACCCCGACAGGGAGGTACAGATACGCAGTATTTT.

This clone has only a few counts. This chain joins TRBV29-1 and TRBJ2-2, with unresolved D. Germline V gives CDR1 SQVTM, CDR2 ANQGSEA. The CDR3 is made up of 11 amino acids. The V end was cut by 7 bases, the J end by 7 bases, with 10 bases between. The CDR3 sequence is CSGVKDGELFF. CDR3 DNA: TGCAGCGGCGTGAAGGACGGGGAGCTGTTTTTT.

The rearrangement joins TRBV19 to TRBJ1-2; 8 bases line up with TRBD1. Germline CDR1 is LNHDA and CDR2 is SQIVND (reference sequence). This CDR3 comprises 12 residues. The junction had 7 bases not matched to a gene; V was cut back by 9 bases and J by 7 bases. The CDR3 reads CASLTGGRGYTF. CDR3 DNA: TGTGCCAGCCTTACAGGGGGTCGTGGCTACACCTTC.

The V and J genes are TRBV7-2 and TRBJ1-6, with D unclear. CDR1 and CDR2 (germline): SGHTA, FQGNSA. Trimming pared 2 bases from V and 7 bases from J, leaving 12 bases between. There are 15 residues in the CDR3. Here the CDR3 DNA reads TGTGCCAGCAGCTTAATGCAGTCTCTAAATTCACCCCTCCACTTT. Translating gives CASSLMQSLNSPLHF.

The V gene is TRBV7-9, the J gene TRBJ2-3, with 9 bases matching TRBD1. Germline assignment: CDR1 SEHNR and CDR2 FQNEAQ (reference sequence). Unmatched junction bases numbered 5, after V lost 4 bases and J lost 12 bases. The CDR3 is made up of 12 amino acids. The CDR3 DNA sequence: TGTGCCAGCAGCTCGGGGACAGGGCAACAGTATTTT. Protein: CASSSGTGQQYF.

CDR3 DNA: TGTGCCAGCAGAACATTTGCCTACGAGCAGTACTTC. Protein: CASRTFAYEQYF. This chain links TRBV6-1 with TRBJ2-7, with D unresolved. V dropped 6 bases and J dropped 2 bases, with 8 bases sitting between them. This CDR3 region has 12 residues. Germline V CDR1 and CDR2: MNHNS, SASEGT.

J is TRBJ2-6 and V is TRBV15; the D gene is possibly TRBD1 (5 bases). The CDR3 is 14 residues long. V gave up 6 bases and J gave up 2 bases, with 8 bases separating them. Germline CDR1 is LNHNV and CDR2 is YYDKDF (reference sequence). The CDR3 reads CATRQGTGANVLTF. The CDR3 DNA follows: TGTGCCACCAGGCAGGGTACTGGGGCCAACGTCCTGACTTTC.

This clone was picked up a small number of times. The chain combines TRBV19 with TRBJ2-7, with a tentative D call TRBD2 (6 bases). The length of the CDR3 is 18 residues. Germline V lookup: CDR1 LNHDA, CDR2 SQIVND (reference sequence). V was trimmed by 1 base and J by 0 bases, leaving 19 bases between them. CDR3: CASSIGVGSALLSYEQYF. DNA of the CDR3: TGTGCCAGTAGTATAGGAGTCGGGAGCGCGCTGCTCTCCTACGAGCAGTACTTC. Variable domain in full (rest from reference TRBV19 and TRBJ2-7): DGGITQSPKYLFRKEGQNVTLSCEQNLNHDAMYWYRQDPGQGLRLIYYSQIVNDFQKGDIAEGYSVSREKKESFPLTVTSAQKNPTAFYLCASSIGVGSALLSYEQYFGPGTRLTVT.

V and J are TRBV11-3 and TRBJ2-5, with D possibly TRBD2 on 5 matching bases. Germline loops: CDR1 SGHNT, CDR2 YENEEA. Deletions cut 5 bases from V and 5 bases from J, with 21 bases between. This CDR3 contains 16 residues. The CDR3 here is CASSLAQTLALETQYF. The CDR3 DNA reads as TGTGCCAGCAGCCTAGCTCAGACCCTTGCCTTGGAGACCCAGTACTTC.

A few counts support this clone. The gene calls are TRBV2 and TRBJ1-5; weak D call: TRBD1 (5 bases). V was shortened by 1 base and J by 7 bases, with 11 bases between the two germline ends. The CDR3 is 14 residues long. CDR1 and CDR2 from the germline V gene are SNHLY and FYNNEI. The CDR3: CASSEGREGQPQHF. CDR3 DNA: TGTGCCAGCAGTGAAGGCAGGGAGGGGCAGCCCCAGCATTTT.

The rearrangement uses TRBV28 and TRBJ2-5; D remains ambiguous. Trimming pared 10 bases from V and 1 base from J, leaving 19 bases between. The germline V gene has CDR1 MDHEN and CDR2 SYDVKM. This CDR3 has 15 residues. The CDR3 region is CATSYGTGIQETQYF. The CDR3 DNA reads TGTGCCACCTCCTATGGTACCGGTATCCAAGAGACCCAGTACTTC.

The chain couples TRBV18 to TRBJ2-3; 9 bases are shared with TRBD2. This CDR3 has 18 amino acids. After removal of 5 bases from V and 2 bases from J, the junction contained 14 bases not matched to a gene. Germline CDR1 is KGHSH and CDR2 is LQKENI. The CDR3 region has the DNA TGTGCCAGCTCAGAGAGCGGGAGGCTATTTCTAAACACAGATACGCAGTATTTT. It codes for CASSESGRLFLNTDTQYF.

The sample holds one count of this clone. The J gene is TRBJ2-2, the V gene TRBV19, with TRBD1 as a possible D gene (5 bases). CDR1 is LNHDA and CDR2 is SQIVND in the germline V gene (reference sequence). CDR3 length: 15 residues. The V end lost 5 bases, the J end lost 8 bases, and 18 bases lay between the germline ends. The CDR3: CASSDGAVDKGELFF. The CDR3 region has the DNA TGTGCCAGTAGTGATGGGGCCGTGGATAAGGGGGAGCTGTTTTTT. Variable domain in full (rest from reference TRBV19 and TRBJ2-2): DGGITQSPKYLFRKEGQNVTLSCEQNLNHDAMYWYRQDPGQGLRLIYYSQIVNDFQKGDIAEGYSVSREKKESFPLTVTSAQKNPTAFYLCASSDGAVDKGELFFGEGSRLTVL.

The rearrangement joins TRBV6-5 to TRBJ1-4, with D uncertain. CDR1 is MNHEY, CDR2 SVGAGI, per germline. The ends were cut back, 6 bases at V and 7 bases at J, with 9 bases in the middle. CDR3 size: 12 residues. This chain's CDR3 is CASRDSGEKLFF. Written as DNA, the CDR3 is TGTGCCAGCAGGGACTCCGGTGAAAAACTGTTTTTT.

The table lists this clone with a few counts. V and J are TRBV5-6 and TRBJ1-2; D is ambiguous. The CDR3 has 12 residues. Trimming shortened V by 5 bases and J by 8 bases, and 13 bases separated the two germline ends. The germline V gene has CDR1 SGHDT and CDR2 YYEEEE. The CDR3 region has the DNA TGTGCCAGCAGGAGGGAGGAGGGAGGCTACACCTTC. Encoded protein: CASRREEGGYTF.

The chain uses TRBV19 and TRBJ2-4, with 8 bases aligning to TRBD2. This CDR3 has 13 residues. Trimming took 10 bases from V and 2 from J; bases not matched to a gene: 4. In germline, CDR1 is LNHDA, CDR2 SQIVND (reference sequence). This chain's CDR3 is CATRGAPKNIQYF. The CDR3 nucleotides are TGTGCCACGCGGGGGGCGCCCAAAAACATTCAGTACTTC.

V and J are TRBV11-3 and TRBJ2-7; 8 bases agree with TRBD2. Germline lookup yields CDR1 SGHNT and CDR2 YENEEA. The CDR3 length is 14 residues. V gave up 4 bases and J gave up 3 bases; unmatched junction bases: 5. CDR3 protein: CASSSPRGGYEQYF. In nucleotides, the CDR3 is TGTGCCAGCAGCTCGCCACGGGGGGGCTACGAGCAGTACTTC.

This clone came up once. The chain recombines TRBV5-1 with TRBJ2-5, with a weak D call TRBD1 (6 bases). The CDR3 spans 16 residues. Germline assignment: CDR1 SGHRS and CDR2 YFSETQ. V gave up 1 base and J gave up 5 bases, with 18 bases separating them. CDR3 sequence reads: CASSLNPPDSGETQYF. CDR3 sequence (DNA): TGCGCCAGCAGCTTGAACCCCCCGGACAGTGGGGAGACCCAGTACTTC.

The rearrangement uses TRBV7-9 and TRBJ2-7, with unresolved D. The CDR3 spans 12 residues. The V end was cut by 5 bases, the J end by 4 bases, with 9 bases between. CDR1 SEHNR and CDR2 FQNEAQ come from the germline V gene (reference sequence). The DNA for the CDR3 is TGTGCCAGCAGCACCTCTCTGTACGAGCAGTACTTC. Translated, it gives CASSTSLYEQYF.

About this clone itself: One end of the junction is discordant with germline, which a read error may explain. Within the sample, other DNA sequences also encode this same CDR3. The rearrangement links TRBV25-1 to TRBJ2-1; the match to TRBD1 covers 9 bases. Germline values: CDR1 MGHDK, CDR2 SYGVNS. CDR3 length equals 15 residues. This CDR3 reads CASSLTGGSYNEQFF. CDR3 DNA sequence: TGTGCTAGCAGCCTGACAGGGGGCTCCTACAATGAGCAGTTCTTC.

J is TRBJ2-7 and V is TRBV9, with TRBD2 identical over 9 bases. The CDR3 spans 17 residues. The V segment lost 0 bases and the J segment 9 bases; nucleotides outside the gene matches: 16. From germline, CDR1 is SGDLS and CDR2 YYNGEE. CDR3 amino acids: CASSVDPAGGLRSSQYF. The CDR3 DNA sequence: TGTGCCAGCAGCGTAGACCCAGCGGGGGGCCTCCGGTCCTCGCAGTACTTC.

V is TRBV5-6 and J is TRBJ1-2; 8 positions agree with TRBD1. Germline V gene lookup returns CDR1 SGHDT and CDR2 YYEEEE. The CDR3 runs 16 residues. Trimming cost V 0 bases and J 2 bases; bases outside gene matches: 6. The CDR3 region has the DNA TGTGCCAGCAGCTTGGGGAGGGGGGACAGGAACTATGGCTACACCTTC. Encoded protein: CASSLGRGDRNYGYTF.

This clone was seen once. This rearrangement joins TRBV5-6 to TRBJ2-5; TRBD1 is a possible D gene (5 bases). CDR3 size: 15 residues. Deletions cut 5 bases from V and 2 bases from J, with 16 bases between. Germline V CDR1 and CDR2: SGHDT, YYEEEE. CDR3: CASSTTQGTQETQYF. CDR3 DNA sequence: TGTGCCAGCAGTACGACTCAGGGTACTCAAGAGACCCAGTACTTC.